This is a list of T cell receptor beta chains from one sample in a study of molecular identifiers for immune sequencing clone quantification. TCRdb re-analysed the PCR reads in MiXCR, keeping a single row per CDR3 protein. This sample yields some 320,000 distinct CDR3 sequences, of which roughly 23% are seen a single time; about 0.7% belongs to the top ten. Sequenced: naive CD8+ T cells from blood, with Jurkat cell RNA spiked in. Receptor source: a human donor in good health. Some libraries in this study had Jurkat cell RNA spiked in. Each CDR3 is given with its conserved first and last residue. The order of the fields is J gene, clone size, D gene, V gene, CDR3 DNA, CDR3 protein. The D gene is left open where the match is weak. Clone size, where shown, is once, few, many, or a class for clones that have expanded.

>TRBJ2-7|.|TRBD2|TRBV27
TGTGCCAGCAGTGGAAAGACTAGCGGGCACTCCTACGAGCAGTACTTC
CASSGKTSGHSYEQYF
>TRBJ2-7|.|.|TRBV20-1
TGCAGTGCTAGAGATCGAAAGGGAAAGGGGTATGAGTACGAGCAGTACTTC
CSARDRKGKGYEYEQYF
>TRBJ2-3|.|TRBD2|TRBV6-2/TRBV6-3
TGTGCCAGCAGTTACTCGGCGGGGGGATACACAGATACGCAGTATTTT
CASSYSAGGYTDTQYF
>TRBJ2-7|few|.|TRBV7-8
TGTGCCAGCAGCTTAGCGTTTCGGGGAAACTACGAGCAGTACTTC
CASSLAFRGNYEQYF
>TRBJ2-3|many|.|TRBV5-1
TGCGCCAGCAGATTAACGGGACACCAGATGGGCACAGATACGCAGTATTTT
CASRLTGHQMGTDTQYF
>TRBJ2-5|many|.|TRBV7-9
TGTGCCAGCAGCGGGGTAGCCCAAGAGACCCAGTACTTC
CASSGVAQETQYF
>TRBJ2-1|many|TRBD2|TRBV24-1
TGTGCCACCAGCCCGGGACTAAGCTCCTACAATGAGCAGTTCTTC
CATSPGLSSYNEQFF
>TRBJ2-1|few|TRBD1|TRBV7-9
TGTGCCAGCAGCTCAACGACAGGGCGCGTCAATGAGCAGTTCTTC
CASSSTTGRVNEQFF
>TRBJ1-1|.|.|TRBV19
TGTGCCGGTAGTATGGTCTCTAGCGCTGAAGCTTTCTTT
CAGSMVSSAEAFF
>TRBJ2-2|few|.|TRBV6-5
TGTGCCAGCAGATACGGGGCCAACACCGGGGAGCTGTTTTTT
CASRYGANTGELFF
>TRBJ1-6|few|TRBD1|TRBV19
TGTGCCAGTAGTCTTTACAGGGGCCATAATTCACCCCTCCACTTT
CASSLYRGHNSPLHF
>TRBJ2-1|.|.|TRBV29-1
TGCAGCGGGCAGGGACACCAGAGCTCCTACAATGAGCGGTTCTTC
CSGQGHQSSYNERFF
>TRBJ1-6|.|TRBD1|TRBV11-2
TGTGCCAGCAGCTTAGATCGGACAGGGCACAATTCACCCCTCCACTTT
CASSLDRTGHNSPLHF
>TRBJ2-7|few|.|TRBV13
TGTGCCAGCAGCATAAGAGGTCCGGGGGTGATGCACGAGCAGTACTTC
CASSIRGPGVMHEQYF
>TRBJ2-3|many|TRBD1|TRBV6-5
TGTGCCAGCAGTTATCAGGGGGCAGATACGCAGTATTTT
CASSYQGADTQYF
>TRBJ2-7|many|.|TRBV7-6
TGTGCCAGCAGCGTCTCCCGAGGGTACGAGCAGTACTTC
CASSVSRGYEQYF
>TRBJ2-2|.|.|TRBV25-1
TGTGCCACCGAGGACCAGGGACTCTCTCCCGGGGAGCTGTTTTTT
CATEDQGLSPGELFF
>TRBJ2-7|.|.|TRBV6-1
TGTGCCAGCAGTGAGGACAGAGTCGGTTGGGAGCAGTACTTC
CASSEDRVGWEQYF
>TRBJ1-2|.|.|TRBV13
TGTACCAGCAGCGTCGCCCACAAGGATGGCTACACCTTC
CTSSVAHKDGYTF
>TRBJ2-3|many|TRBD2|TRBV12-3/TRBV12-4
TGTGCCAGCAGTCTATTCGGGACTAGCGGGGCTCGCGATACGCAGTATTTT
CASSLFGTSGARDTQYF
>TRBJ1-1|.|.|TRBV4-2
TGTGCCAGCAGCCAAGATCTGGACAACCCAATGAACACTGAAGCTTTCTTT
CASSQDLDNPMNTEAFF
>TRBJ2-5|many|TRBD1|TRBV5-1
TGCGCCAGCAGCCGTGGACAGGGGGGCCCGAAGCAAGAGACCCAGTACTTC
CASSRGQGGPKQETQYF
>TRBJ2-3|.|.|TRBV28
TGTGCCAGCAGTAGTCTCAGCGGGCCGGGATACACAGATACGCAGTATTTT
CASSSLSGPGYTDTQYF
>TRBJ1-4|many|.|TRBV20-1
TGCAGTGCTAGAGATCTGTCAATAGCTAATGAAAAACTGTTTTTT
CSARDLSIANEKLFF
>TRBJ1-1|many|.|TRBV2
TGTGCCAGCAGTGAGGGGAGCCGGATGAACACTGAAGCTTTCTTT
CASSEGSRMNTEAFF
>TRBJ2-3|many|.|TRBV2
TGTGCCAGCATTTTAGATACGCAGTATTTT
CASILDTQYF
>TRBJ2-3|many|.|TRBV7-6
TGTGCCAGCAGCTTAGAAGCGGTTTGGGCAGATACGCAGTATTTT
CASSLEAVWADTQYF
>TRBJ2-2|few|TRBD1|TRBV12-3/TRBV12-4
TGTGCCAGCTCGGGACAGGGGATGGCCGGGGAGCTGTTTTTT
CASSGQGMAGELFF
>TRBJ2-3|few|TRBD2|TRBV19
TGTGCCAGTAGGATGACTAGCGGGGGGGCAGATACGCAGTATTTT
CASRMTSGGADTQYF
>TRBJ2-7|many|.|TRBV4-3
TGCGCCAGCAGCCAAGATCGTCTAGATCGTTCCTACGAGCAGTACTTC
CASSQDRLDRSYEQYF
>TRBJ2-7|.|TRBD1|TRBV27
TGTGCCAGCAGGCTTCTGGGGACAGCCTATGAGCAGTACTTC
CASRLLGTAYEQYF
>TRBJ2-5|few|.|TRBV29-1
TGCAGCGTTGGGGAAGAGACCCAGTACTTC
CSVGEETQYF
>TRBJ2-1|.|.|TRBV7-9
TGTGCCAGCAGCGCCCCTAGCTCCTACGAGCAGTTCTTC
CASSAPSSYEQFF
>TRBJ2-1|.|.|TRBV7-8
TGTGCCAGCAGCGCCAGGGACGTGGTACATGAGCAGTTCTTC
CASSARDVVHEQFF
>TRBJ2-2|few|.|TRBV6-5
TGTGCCAGCAGTTACTCGTCCTCTGGGTCCGGGGAGCTGTTTTTT
CASSYSSSGSGELFF
>TRBJ2-3|few|TRBD2|TRBV12-3/TRBV12-4
TGTGCCAGCGGTTCCGGGACTAGCGGGACTGCTAGCACAGATACGCAGTATTTT
CASGSGTSGTASTDTQYF
>TRBJ2-7|.|.|TRBV30
TGTGCCTGGAGTCCCACCTCCTACGAGCAGTACTTC
CAWSPTSYEQYF
>TRBJ1-5|.|.|TRBV24-1
TGTGCCACCAGACGTTATAGCAATCAGCCCCAGCATTTT
CATRRYSNQPQHF
>TRBJ2-3|few|.|TRBV27
TGTGCCAGCAGTTTATCGGACAGCAACCCAGATACGCAGTATTTT
CASSLSDSNPDTQYF
>TRBJ1-1|.|.|TRBV6-5
TGTGCCAGCTGTGGCGTTGGGACTAGCGCTGAAGCTTTCTTT
CASCGVGTSAEAFF
>TRBJ2-2|few|.|TRBV12-3/TRBV12-4
TGTGCCAGCAGCTCGGGGACCCACTTGAACACCGGGGAGCTGTTTTTT
CASSSGTHLNTGELFF
>TRBJ2-3|many|.|TRBV18
TGTGCCAGCTCACCGCAGCGAGAGAGCACAGATACGCAGTATTTT
CASSPQRESTDTQYF
>TRBJ2-5|many|TRBD2|TRBV12-3/TRBV12-4
TGTGCCAGCAGTCTGATAGCGGGCGAGACCCAGTACTTC
CASSLIAGETQYF
>TRBJ2-7|few|.|TRBV4-3
TGCGCCAGCAGCCAAGGGACGGGGTCCCCCTACGAGCAGTACTTC
CASSQGTGSPYEQYF
>TRBJ2-1|.|.|TRBV5-1
TGCGCCAGCAGCTTTAACCCCCCACAGAGCTCCTACAATGAGCAGTTCTTC
CASSFNPPQSSYNEQFF
>TRBJ1-4|.|.|TRBV4-3
TGCGCCAGCAGCCAAGATAGGAGCGGAGCAACTAATGAAAAACTGTTTTTT
CASSQDRSGATNEKLFF
>TRBJ2-5|.|TRBD2|TRBV13
TGTGCCAGCAGCAGCCGGGGAGCGGGAGGTTTGGAGACCCAGTACTTC
CASSSRGAGGLETQYF
>TRBJ2-2|few|TRBD1|TRBV24-1
TGTGCCACCAGTGAGACCGGGACAGGGAACACCGGGGAGCTGTTTTTT
CATSETGTGNTGELFF
>TRBJ2-6|few|TRBD2|TRBV7-6
TGTGCCAGCAGCTCAATAGCGGGAGGTGGGGCCAACGTCCTGACTTTC
CASSSIAGGGANVLTF